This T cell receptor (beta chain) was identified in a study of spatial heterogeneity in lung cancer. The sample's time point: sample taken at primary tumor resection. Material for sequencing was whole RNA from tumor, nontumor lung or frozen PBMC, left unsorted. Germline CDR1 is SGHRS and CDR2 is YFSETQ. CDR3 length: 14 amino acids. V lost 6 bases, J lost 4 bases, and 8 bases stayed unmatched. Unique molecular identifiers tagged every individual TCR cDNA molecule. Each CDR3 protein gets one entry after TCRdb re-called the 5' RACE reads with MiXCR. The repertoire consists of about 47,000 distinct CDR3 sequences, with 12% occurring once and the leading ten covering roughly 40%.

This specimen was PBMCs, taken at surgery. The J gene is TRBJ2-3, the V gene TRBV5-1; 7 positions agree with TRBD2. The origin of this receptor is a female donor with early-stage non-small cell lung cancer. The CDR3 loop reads CASKPAGYADTQYF. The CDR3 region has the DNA TGCGCCAGCAAGCCAGCGGGGTACGCAGATACGCAGTATTTT. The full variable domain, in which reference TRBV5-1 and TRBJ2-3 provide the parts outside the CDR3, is KAGVTQTPRYLIKTRGQQVTLSCSPISGHRSVSWYQQTPGQGLQFLFEYFSETQRNKGNFPGRFSGRQFSNSRSEMNVSTLELGDSALYLCASKPAGYADTQYFGPGTRLTVL.